The clone carrying this TCR beta chain has just one count. The record originates from a study of blood T cell repertoires in COVID-19. Study context: From the United States, Italy and Spain came samples of acute and convalescent COVID-19. T cells, B-cell-depleted T cells, or PBMCs supplied cDNA or gDNA.

Study processing details: Cell counts per sample came from amplifying reference gene primers. Profiling relied on immunoSEQ multiplex PCR, and the TCRdb table lists in-frame clones only, not all of them. Clone size and V and J calls were adopted from that table, with D and trimming inferred from the DNA. The table has approximately 130,000 clones, around 81% seen once. Input material: peripheral blood. The receptor comes from a woman in her fifties or sixties with active or convalescent COVID-19.

CDR3 DNA sequence: TGTGCCAGCAGCTTAGCCGGACAGCGTAACTATGGCTACACCTTC. It encodes CASSLAGQRNYGYTF. This chain uses TRBV7-2 with TRBJ1-2, with D maybe TRBD1 (6 bases). The CDR3 extends over 15 amino acids. The V gene lost 0 bases and the J gene lost 1 base, with 9 bases spanning the gap. Per the germline V gene, CDR1 is SGHTA and CDR2 is FQGNSA.